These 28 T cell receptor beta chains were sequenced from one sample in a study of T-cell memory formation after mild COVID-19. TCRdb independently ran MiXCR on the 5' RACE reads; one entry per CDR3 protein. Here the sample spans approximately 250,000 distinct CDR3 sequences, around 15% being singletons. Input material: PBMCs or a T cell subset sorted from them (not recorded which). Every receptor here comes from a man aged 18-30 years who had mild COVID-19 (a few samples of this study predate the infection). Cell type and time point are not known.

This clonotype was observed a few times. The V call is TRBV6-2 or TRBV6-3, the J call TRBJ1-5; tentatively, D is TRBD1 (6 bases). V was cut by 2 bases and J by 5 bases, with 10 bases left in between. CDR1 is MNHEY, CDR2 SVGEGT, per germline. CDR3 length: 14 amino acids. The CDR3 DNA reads TGTGCCAGCAGTTACAGGGGGGGGCATCAGCCCCAGCATTTT. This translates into CASSYRGGHQPQHF.

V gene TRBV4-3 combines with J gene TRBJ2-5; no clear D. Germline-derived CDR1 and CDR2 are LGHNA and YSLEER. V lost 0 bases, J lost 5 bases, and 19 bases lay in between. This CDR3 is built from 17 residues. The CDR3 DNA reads TGCGCCAGCAGCCAAGATCATAACTCAAGGGCGTGGGAGACCCAGTACTTC. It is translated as CASSQDHNSRAWETQYF.

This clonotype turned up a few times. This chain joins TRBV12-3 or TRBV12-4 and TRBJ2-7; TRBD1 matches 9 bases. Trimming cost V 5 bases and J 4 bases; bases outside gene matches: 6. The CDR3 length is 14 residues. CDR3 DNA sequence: TGTGCCAGCAGTCACGGGACAGGGCAATACGAGCAGTACTTC. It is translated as CASSHGTGQYEQYF.

The CDR3 sequence is CATSTDRETTQYF. The CDR3 bases are TGTGCCACCAGCACGGACAGGGAAACGACCCAGTACTTC. J is TRBJ2-5 and V is TRBV15, with 8 bases fitting TRBD1. Germline CDR1 reads LNHNV; CDR2 reads YYDKDF (reference sequence). V shed 4 bases, J shed 7 bases, and the junction held 5 bases outside the gene matches. The CDR3 covers 13 residues.

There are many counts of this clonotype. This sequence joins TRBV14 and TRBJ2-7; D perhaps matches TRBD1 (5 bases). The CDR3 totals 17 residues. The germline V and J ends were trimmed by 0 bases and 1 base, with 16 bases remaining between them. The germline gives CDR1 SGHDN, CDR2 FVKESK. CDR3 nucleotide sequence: TGTGCCAGCAGCCAAGATGAGTCGCCAGGGTATTCCTACGAGCAGTACTTC. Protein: CASSQDESPGYSYEQYF.

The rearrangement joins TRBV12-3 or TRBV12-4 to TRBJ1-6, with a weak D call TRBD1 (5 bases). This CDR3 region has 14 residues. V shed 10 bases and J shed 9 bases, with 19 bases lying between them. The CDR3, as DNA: TGTGCCATCCTAGTCGGGGGTTGGGGTTCACCCCTCCACTTT. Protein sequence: CAILVGGWGSPLHF.

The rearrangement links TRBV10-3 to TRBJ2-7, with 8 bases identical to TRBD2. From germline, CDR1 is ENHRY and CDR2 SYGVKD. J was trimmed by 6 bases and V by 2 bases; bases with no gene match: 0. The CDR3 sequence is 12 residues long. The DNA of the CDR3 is TGTGCCATCAGTGAGAGCGGGGGCGAGCAGTACGTC. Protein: CAISESGGEQYV.

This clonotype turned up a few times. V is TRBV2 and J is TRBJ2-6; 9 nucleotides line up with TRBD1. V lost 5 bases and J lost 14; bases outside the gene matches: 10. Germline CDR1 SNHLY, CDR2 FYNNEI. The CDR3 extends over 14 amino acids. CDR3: CASSIDRGVLFLTF. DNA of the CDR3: TGTGCCAGCAGTATCGACAGGGGGGTCTTGTTCCTGACTTTC.

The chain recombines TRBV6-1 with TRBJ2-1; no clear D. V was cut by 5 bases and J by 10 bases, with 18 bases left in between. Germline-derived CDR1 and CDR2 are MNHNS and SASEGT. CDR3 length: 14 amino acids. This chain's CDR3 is CASSPSLPPGEQFF. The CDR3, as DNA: TGTGCCAGCAGTCCAAGCCTGCCCCCAGGAGAGCAGTTCTTC.

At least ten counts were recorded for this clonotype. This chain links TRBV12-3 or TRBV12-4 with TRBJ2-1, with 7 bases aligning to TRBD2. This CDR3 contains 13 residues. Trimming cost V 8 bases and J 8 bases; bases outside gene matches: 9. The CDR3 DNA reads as TGTGCCAGCGACGGGGGGTTGTGGGATGAGCAGTTCTTC. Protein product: CASDGGLWDEQFF.

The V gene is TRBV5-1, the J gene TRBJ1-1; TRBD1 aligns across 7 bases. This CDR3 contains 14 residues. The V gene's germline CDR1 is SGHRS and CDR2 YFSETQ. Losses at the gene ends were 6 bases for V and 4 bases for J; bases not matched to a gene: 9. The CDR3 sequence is CASNTVGDSTEAFF. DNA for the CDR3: TGCGCCAGCAACACCGTGGGGGACAGCACTGAAGCTTTCTTT.

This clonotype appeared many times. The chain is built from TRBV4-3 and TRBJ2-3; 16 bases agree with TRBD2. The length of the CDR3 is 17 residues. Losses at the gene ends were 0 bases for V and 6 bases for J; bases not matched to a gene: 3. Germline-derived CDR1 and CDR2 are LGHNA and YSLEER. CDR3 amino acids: CASSQEGLAGGSDTQYF. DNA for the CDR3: TGCGCCAGCAGCCAAGAGGGACTAGCGGGGGGGAGCGATACGCAGTATTTT.

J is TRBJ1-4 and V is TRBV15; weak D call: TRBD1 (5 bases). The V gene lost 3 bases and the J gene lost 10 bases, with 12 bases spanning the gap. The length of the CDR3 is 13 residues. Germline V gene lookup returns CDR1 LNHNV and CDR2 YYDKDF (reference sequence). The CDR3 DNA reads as TGTGCCACCAGCAGTCGAGCGAGGGGAAAACTGTTTTTT. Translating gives CATSSRARGKLFF.

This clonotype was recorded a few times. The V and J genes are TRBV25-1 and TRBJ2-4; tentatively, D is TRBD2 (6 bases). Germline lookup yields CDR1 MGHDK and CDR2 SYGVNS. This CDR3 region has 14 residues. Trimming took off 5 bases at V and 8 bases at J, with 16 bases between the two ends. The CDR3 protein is CASSPRDPEDIQYF. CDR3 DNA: TGTGCCAGCAGTCCGCGGGACCCCGAGGACATTCAGTACTTC.

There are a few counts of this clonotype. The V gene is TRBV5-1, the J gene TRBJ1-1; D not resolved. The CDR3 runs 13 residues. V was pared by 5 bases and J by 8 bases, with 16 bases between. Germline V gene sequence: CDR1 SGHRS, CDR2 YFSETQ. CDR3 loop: CASRRTGEEEAFF. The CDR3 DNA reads TGCGCCAGCAGACGGACGGGCGAGGAGGAAGCTTTCTTT.

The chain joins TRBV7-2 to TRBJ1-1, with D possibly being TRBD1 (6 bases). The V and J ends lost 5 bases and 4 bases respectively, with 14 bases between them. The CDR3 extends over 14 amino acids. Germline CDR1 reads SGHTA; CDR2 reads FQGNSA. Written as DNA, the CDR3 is TGTGCCAGCAGCCCTTACCCAGGGGCCACTGAAGCTTTCTTT. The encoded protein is CASSPYPGATEAFF.

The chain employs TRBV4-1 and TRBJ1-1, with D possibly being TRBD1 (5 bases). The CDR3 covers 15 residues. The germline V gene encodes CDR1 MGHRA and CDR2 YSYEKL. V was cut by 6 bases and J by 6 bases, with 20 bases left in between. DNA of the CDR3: TGCGCCAGCAGGGACCGGGACGTAAGCCTCCCTGAAGCTTTCTTT. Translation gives CASRDRDVSLPEAFF.

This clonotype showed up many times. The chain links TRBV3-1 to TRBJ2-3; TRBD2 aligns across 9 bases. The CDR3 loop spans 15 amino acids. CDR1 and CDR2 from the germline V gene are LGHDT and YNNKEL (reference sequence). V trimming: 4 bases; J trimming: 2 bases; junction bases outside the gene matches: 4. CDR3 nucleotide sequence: TGTGCCAGCAGCCCGACTAGCGGAGTCACAGATACGCAGTATTTT. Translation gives CASSPTSGVTDTQYF.

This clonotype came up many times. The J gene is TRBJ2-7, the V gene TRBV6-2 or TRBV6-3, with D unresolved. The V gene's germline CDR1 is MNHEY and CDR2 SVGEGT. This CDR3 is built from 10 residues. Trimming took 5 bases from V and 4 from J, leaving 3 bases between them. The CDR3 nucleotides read TGTGCCAGCAGTCATTACGAGCAGTACGTC. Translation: CASSHYEQYV.

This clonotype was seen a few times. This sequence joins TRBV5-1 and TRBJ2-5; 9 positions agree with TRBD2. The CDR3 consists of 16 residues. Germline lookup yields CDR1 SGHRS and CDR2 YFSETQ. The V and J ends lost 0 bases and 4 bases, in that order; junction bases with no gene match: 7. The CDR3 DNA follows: TGCGCCAGCAGCTTGGTGGCGGGGGGGCGGAGAGAGACCCAGTACTTC. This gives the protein CASSLVAGGRRETQYF.

CDR3: CASTRAGLPLSEQYF. CDR3 bases: TGTGCCAGCACTCGAGCGGGGCTCCCCCTCTCCGAGCAGTACTTC. The chain is built from TRBV6-5 and TRBJ2-7; 7 bases agree with TRBD2. V lost 7 bases to trimming and J lost 6 bases; unmatched junction nucleotides: 15. The CDR3 runs to 15 residues. The germline CDR1 and CDR2 sequences are MNHEY and SVGAGI.

The CDR3 sequence: CASSLVGYYNEQFF. The CDR3 nucleotides are TGTGCCAGCAGCTTAGTTGGTTACTACAATGAGCAGTTCTTC. The chain employs TRBV7-2 and TRBJ2-1; D gene unclear. The germline V gene has CDR1 SGHTA and CDR2 FQGNSA. The CDR3 sequence is 14 residues long. Trimming stripped 1 base from V and 3 bases from J, with 7 bases between. Complete variable domain (other parts from reference TRBV7-2 and TRBJ2-1): GAGVSQSPSNKVTEKGKDVELRCDPISGHTALYWYRQSLGQGLEFLIYFQGNSAPDKSGLPSDRFSAERTGGSVSTLTIQRTQQEDSAVYLCASSLVGYYNEQFFGPGTRLTVL.

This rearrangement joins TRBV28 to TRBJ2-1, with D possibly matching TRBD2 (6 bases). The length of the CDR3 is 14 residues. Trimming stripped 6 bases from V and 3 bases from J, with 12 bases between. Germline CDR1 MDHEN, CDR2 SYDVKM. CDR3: CASSPRGYYNEQFF. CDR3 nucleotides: TGTGCCAGCAGCCCCCGGGGGTACTACAATGAGCAGTTCTTC.

CDR3 nucleotides: TGCGCCAGCAGCTTGGATGCTAGCGGGGGCACAGATACGCAGTATTTT. This translates into CASSLDASGGTDTQYF. V is TRBV5-1 and J is TRBJ2-3, with 9 positions matching TRBD2. The CDR3 extends over 16 amino acids. With 0 bases clipped from V and 1 base from J, the junction kept 3 bases outside the gene matches. Germline loops: CDR1 SGHRS, CDR2 YFSETQ.

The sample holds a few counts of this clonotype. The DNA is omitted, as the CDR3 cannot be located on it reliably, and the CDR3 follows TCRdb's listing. The CDR3 loop is CASSFLWDDLTQYF. The V gene is TRBV7-2, the J gene TRBJ2-5. The CDR3 comprises 14 residues, both ends counted. CDR1 and CDR2 (germline): SGHTA, FQGNSA.

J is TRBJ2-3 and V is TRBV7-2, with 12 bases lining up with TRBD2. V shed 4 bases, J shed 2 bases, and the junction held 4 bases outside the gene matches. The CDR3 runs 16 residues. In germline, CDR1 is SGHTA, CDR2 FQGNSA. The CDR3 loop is CASSSGTSGFTDTQYF. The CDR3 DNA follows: TGTGCCAGCAGCTCTGGGACTAGCGGGTTCACAGATACGCAGTATTTT.

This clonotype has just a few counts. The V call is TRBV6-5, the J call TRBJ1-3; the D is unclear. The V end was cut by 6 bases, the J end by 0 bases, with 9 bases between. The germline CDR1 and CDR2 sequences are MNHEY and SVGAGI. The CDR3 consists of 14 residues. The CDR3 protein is CASRMDGSGNTIYF. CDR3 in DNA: TGTGCCAGCAGAATGGACGGCTCTGGAAACACCATATATTTT.

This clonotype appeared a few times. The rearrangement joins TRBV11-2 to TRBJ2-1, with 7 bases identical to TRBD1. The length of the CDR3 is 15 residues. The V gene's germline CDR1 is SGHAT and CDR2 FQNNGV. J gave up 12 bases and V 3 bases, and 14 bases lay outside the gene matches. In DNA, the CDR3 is TGTGCCAGCAGCTTTTCCAGGGGGTCTCTTCGGGGGCAGTTCTTC. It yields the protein CASSFSRGSLRGQFF.